This TCR beta chain was retrieved from a study of CD8+ T cells in alopecia areata. Study overall: Treated patients were given oral tofacitinib, which was dosed at 5 to 10 mg twice daily. Overall study findings and caveats: Scalp clonality dropped significantly under tofacitinib, as did expanded CD8+ top-100 clones. Scalp samples also contribute reads from the resident alphabeta T cells found in normal skin. On tofacitinib, scalp and blood still held many of the expanded lesional clones.

This CDR3 is built from 14 residues. Trimming cost V 4 bases and J 2 bases; bases outside gene matches: 8. Germline-derived CDR1 and CDR2 are SQVTM and ANQGSEA. Stated treatment: oral pan-JAK inhibitor, 5-10 mg twice daily. Extracted RNA was reverse transcribed into cDNA, the sequencing template. Here immunoSEQ multiplex PCR was the method, and the copy in TCRdb shows in-frame clones only, minus some. The sample lists about 290,000 clones, 58% occurring once. With respect to this clone: Its antigen remains unknown.

The rearrangement joins TRBV29-1 to TRBJ2-7; 7 nucleotides line up with TRBD1. This sequence was found in a human donor with alopecia areata. The sample in question was CD4+ T cells sorted from blood, obtained at week 24, from a patient treated with tofacitinib. Here the CDR3 reads CSVGPRQGTYEQYF. The CDR3 nucleotides are TGCAGCGTTGGGCCGAGACAGGGAACCTACGAGCAGTACTTC.